This note documents a single T cell receptor beta chain sequence. Its target is not known. This record belongs to a study of identifying expanded T cells in peripheral blood. Study-level results: Roughly two-week clone count variance significantly increased as total template count grew.

TCRdb's table, derived via immunoSEQ multiplex PCR, lists solely in-frame clones and lacks some. In the table there are more than 50,000 clones, around 83% of which are singletons. Germline CDR1 reads MGHDK; CDR2 reads SYGVNS. The ends were cut back, 5 bases at V and 5 bases at J, with 16 bases in the middle. The CDR3 runs to 14 residues. The source is a person aged 18 to 70 in good health. The sample comprised blood. The chain combines TRBV25-1 with TRBJ2-7; D is uncertain. The CDR3 reads CASSPRPDWDEQYF. CDR3 bases: TGTGCCAGCAGTCCCCGGCCCGATTGGGACGAGCAGTACTTC.